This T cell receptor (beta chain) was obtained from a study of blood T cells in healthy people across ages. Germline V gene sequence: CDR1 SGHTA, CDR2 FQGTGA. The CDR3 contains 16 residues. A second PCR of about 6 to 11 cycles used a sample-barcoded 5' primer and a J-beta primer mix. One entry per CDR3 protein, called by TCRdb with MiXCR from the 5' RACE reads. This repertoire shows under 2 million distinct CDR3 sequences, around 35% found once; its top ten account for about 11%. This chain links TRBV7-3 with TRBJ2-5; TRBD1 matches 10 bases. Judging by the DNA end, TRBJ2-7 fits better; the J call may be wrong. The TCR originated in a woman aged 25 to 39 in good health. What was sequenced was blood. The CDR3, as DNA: TGTGCCAGCAGCTCCGACCCGGACAGGGGGGGTGACGAGCAGTACTTC. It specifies CASSSDPDRGGDEQYF.